The 5 T cell receptor beta chains given below trace back to one sample, sequenced in a study of CD8+ T cells in alopecia areata. cDNA reverse transcribed from extracted RNA served as the sequencing template. Measured with immunoSEQ multiplex PCR; TCRdb has only the in-frame clones, and not every one. The table shows around 150,000 clones, with 82% occurring only once. As for treatment: oral pan-JAK inhibitor, 5-10 mg twice daily. The material was CD8+ T cells sorted from blood, obtained at week 4, from a patient treated with tofacitinib. The receptors here all came from a human donor with alopecia areata.

The genes are TRBV23-1 and TRBJ2-4; D is ambiguous. TRBV23-1 is sorted into the ORF group, with uncertain function. V was cut by 4 bases and J by 0 bases, with 19 bases left in between. This CDR3 spans 18 amino acids. CDR3 amino acids: CASSLPLQALLAKNIQYF. In DNA form, the CDR3 reads TGCGCCAGCAGTCTCCCCCTTCAGGCTCTTCTAGCCAAAAACATTCAGTACTTC.

The chain has TRBV7-9 and TRBJ2-5; perhaps TRBD1 as D (6 bases). Germline loops: CDR1 SEHNR, CDR2 FQNEAQ (reference sequence). CDR3 length equals 14 residues. V lost 5 bases and J lost 1, with 11 bases in between. CDR3 in amino acids: CASSPNRVQETQYF. CDR3 DNA sequence: TGTGCCAGCAGCCCGAACAGGGTCCAAGAGACCCAGTACTTC. Together with reference TRBV7-9 and TRBJ2-5, the CDR3 gives the full variable domain: DTGVSQNPRHKITKRGQNVTFRCDPISEHNRLYWYRQTLGQGPEFLTYFQNEAQLEKSRLLSDRFSAERPKGSFSTLEIQRTEQGDSAMYLCASSPNRVQETQYFGPGTRLLVL.

The V call is TRBV5-6, the J call TRBJ1-1, with 8 bases lining up with TRBD1. With 0 bases clipped from V and 0 bases from J, the junction kept 1 base outside the gene matches. This CDR3 is built from 15 residues. In germline, CDR1 is SGHDT, CDR2 YYEEEE. The DNA for the CDR3 is TGTGCCAGCAGCTTGGGACAGGGGATGAACACTGAAGCTTTCTTT. It specifies CASSLGQGMNTEAFF.

V and J are TRBV7-2 and TRBJ1-3, with a possible D match to TRBD1 (5 bases). CDR3 length: 15 amino acids. V lost 1 base to trimming and J lost 6 bases, with 13 bases between them. Germline values: CDR1 SGHTA, CDR2 FQGNSA. The CDR3 region has the DNA TGTGCCAGCAGCTTAGAAGAAAGGGGCGAAAACACCATATATTTT. It encodes CASSLEERGENTIYF.

The chain carries TRBV9 and TRBJ2-1; TRBD2 matches 11 bases. With V trimmed by 4 bases and J by 10 bases, 19 bases remained unmatched. The V gene's germline CDR1 is SGDLS and CDR2 YYNGEE. The CDR3 totals 18 residues. This CDR3 is CASSPGASGGNLLSEQFF. The CDR3 nucleotides are TGTGCCAGCAGCCCCGGAGCTAGCGGGGGGAACCTTTTGAGCGAGCAGTTCTTC.